These 5 T cell receptor beta chains originate from one sample sequenced in a study of control samples from healthy donors and cancer patients. The table came from immunoSEQ multiplex PCR; TCRdb's copy has only in-frame clones and leaves some out. The sample yields around 80,000 clones, around nine tenths seen once. Sequences were obtained from blood. The receptors stem from a woman aged 45-65 years in good health.

The gene calls are TRBV5-1 and TRBJ1-3; D possibly corresponds to TRBD1 (6 bases). V lost 2 bases, J lost 6 bases, and 15 bases lay in between. CDR3 length: 15 residues. Germline CDR1 is SGHRS and CDR2 is YFSETQ. The CDR3 spells CASSLSGQKLNTIYF. Here the CDR3 DNA reads TGCGCCAGCAGCTTATCTGGACAGAAGTTAAACACCATATATTTT.

The rearrangement joins TRBV7-2 to TRBJ1-3; no clear D gene. Germline V gene lookup returns CDR1 SGHTA and CDR2 FQGNSA. This CDR3 has 12 amino acids. V lost 2 bases to trimming and J lost 8 bases, with 7 bases between them. CDR3 coding DNA: TGTGCCAGCAGCTTATCGGCGGACACCATATATTTT. Protein: CASSLSADTIYF.

J is TRBJ1-1 and V is TRBV29-1; D may be TRBD1 (5 bases). The CDR3 runs to 14 residues. CDR1 is SQVTM and CDR2 is ANQGSEA in the germline V gene. V was cut by 0 bases and J by 4 bases, with 12 bases left in between. CDR3 DNA sequence: TGCAGCGTTGAAGAAAGGTACAGGACCACTGAAGCTTTCTTT. Its protein is CSVEERYRTTEAFF.

V gene TRBV7-6 combines with J gene TRBJ2-2; TRBD2 is a possible D gene (6 bases). This CDR3 is built from 13 residues. The germline V gene encodes CDR1 SGHVS and CDR2 FNYEAQ. Trimming pared 1 base from V and 6 bases from J, leaving 6 bases between. This chain's CDR3 is CASSLGGAGELFF. The CDR3 DNA follows: TGTGCCAGCAGCTTAGGGGGGGCCGGGGAGCTGTTTTTT.

V usage is TRBV2 and J usage is TRBJ2-2; D is undetermined. The CDR3 consists of 15 residues. V was shortened by 3 bases and J by 3 bases, with 11 bases between the two germline ends. The V gene's germline CDR1 is SNHLY and CDR2 FYNNEI. CDR3 DNA sequence: TGTGCCAGCAGTGATACTGGGTGGTACACCGGGGAGCTGTTTTTT. Its protein product is CASSDTGWYTGELFF.